Listed here is a single TCR beta chain. Its cognate antigen is unknown. The data derive from a study of cytomegalovirus exposure and HLA in healthy donors. The study, taken as a whole, reports: High specificity and sensitivity for cytomegalovirus status were reported for the classifier.

Libraries were prepared by immunoSEQ multiplex PCR; TCRdb keeps only in-frame clonotypes and omits some of them. Found here are hundreds of thousands of clones, 80% to 90% of them singletons; the top ten hold about 2%. CDR1 is WSHSY and CDR2 is SAAADI in the germline V gene. J was trimmed by 3 bases and V by 0 bases; bases with no gene match: 14. This CDR3 is 19 amino acids long. The chain combines TRBV10-2 with TRBJ2-7; 10 bases line up with TRBD1. The receptor was derived from a woman aged 18-29 years in good health and CMV-seropositive. The sample was PBMCs. The CDR3 nucleotides are TGCGCCAGCAGTGAGTCACAACTCACCGGGACAGGGGATCGCTACGAGCAGTACTTC. It encodes CASSESQLTGTGDRYEQYF.